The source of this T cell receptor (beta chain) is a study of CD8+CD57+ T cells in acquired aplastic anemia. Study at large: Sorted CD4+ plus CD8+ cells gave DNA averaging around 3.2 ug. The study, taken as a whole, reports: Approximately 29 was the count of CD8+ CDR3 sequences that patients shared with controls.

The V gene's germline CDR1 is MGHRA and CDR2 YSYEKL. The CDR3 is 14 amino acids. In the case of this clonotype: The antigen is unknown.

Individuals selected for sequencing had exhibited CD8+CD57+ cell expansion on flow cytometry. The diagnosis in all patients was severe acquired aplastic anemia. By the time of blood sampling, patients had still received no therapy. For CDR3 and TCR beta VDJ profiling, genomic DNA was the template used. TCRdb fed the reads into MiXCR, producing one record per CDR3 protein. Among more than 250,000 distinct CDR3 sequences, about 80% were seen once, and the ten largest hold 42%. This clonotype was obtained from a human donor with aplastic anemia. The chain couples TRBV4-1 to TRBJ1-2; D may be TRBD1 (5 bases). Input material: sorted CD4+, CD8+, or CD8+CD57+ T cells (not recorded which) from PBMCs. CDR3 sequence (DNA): TGCACCGTCAGATTGAGGGGACCCGATAGGGGCTACACCTTC. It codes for CTVRLRGPDRGYTF.